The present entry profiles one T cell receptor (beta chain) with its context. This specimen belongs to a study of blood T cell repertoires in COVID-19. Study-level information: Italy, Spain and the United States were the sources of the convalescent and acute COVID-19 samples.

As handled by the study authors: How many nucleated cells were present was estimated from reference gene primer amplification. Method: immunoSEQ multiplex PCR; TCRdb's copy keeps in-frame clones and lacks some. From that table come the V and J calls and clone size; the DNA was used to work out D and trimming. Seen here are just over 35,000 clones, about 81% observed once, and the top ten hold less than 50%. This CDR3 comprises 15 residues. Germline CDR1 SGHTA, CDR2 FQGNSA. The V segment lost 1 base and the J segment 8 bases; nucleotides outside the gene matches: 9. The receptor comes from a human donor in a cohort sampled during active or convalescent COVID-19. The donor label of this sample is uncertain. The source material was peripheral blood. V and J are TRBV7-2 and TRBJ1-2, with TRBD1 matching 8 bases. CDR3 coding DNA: TGTGCCAGCAGCTTAGGACAGGGGTCGACGAGGGGCTACACCTTC. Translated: CASSLGQGSTRGYTF.